Shown below are 13 T cell receptor beta chains from a single sample sequenced in a study of cytomegalovirus exposure and HLA in healthy donors (dated by TCRdb to about 2017). Library generation was performed with the immunoSEQ multiplex PCR assay. For the multiplex PCR, a mixture combining 60 forward primers for TCR Vbeta segments and 13 reverse primers for TCR Jbeta segments was used. In TCRdb, the immuneACCESS table is reduced to in-frame sequences with V and J assigned. These tables do not hold every clone; where another copy was compared, an unresolved V gene accounts for under half, and the others remain unexplained. The sample table contains over 95,000 clones; only one count was recorded for 60% to 85% of them. Roughly 12% of the sample is in the top ten clones. The sample was PBMCs. These receptors came from a woman in her thirties or forties in good health and CMV-seropositive.

This rearrangement joins TRBV5-1 to TRBJ1-1, with TRBD1 matching over 8 bases. Trimming at V came to 0 bases and at J to 9 bases, leaving 7 bases not matched to a gene. Germline CDR1 SGHRS, CDR2 YFSETQ. This CDR3 is built from 14 residues. CDR3 loop: CASSLGDRGSQAFF. The CDR3 coding sequence is TGCGCCAGCAGCTTGGGAGACAGGGGATCCCAAGCTTTCTTT.

The V call is TRBV6-5, the J call TRBJ1-1; D may be TRBD1 (6 bases). Trimming removed 8 bases at V and 5 bases at J, with 18 bases between. Germline loops: CDR1 MNHEY, CDR2 SVGAGI. The CDR3 is made up of 14 amino acids. The CDR3 region has the DNA TGTGCCAGCGGCTCCCTGGACAGAGGGACTGAAGCTTTCTTT. Its protein is CASGSLDRGTEAFF.

The rearrangement uses TRBV9 and TRBJ2-7, with a possible D match to TRBD2 (5 bases). Germline V gene data show CDR1 as SGDLS and CDR2 as YYNGEE. The CDR3 loop spans 14 amino acids. Trimming pared 4 bases from V and 2 bases from J, leaving 13 bases between. Here the CDR3 reads CASSPRGLTYEQYF. The DNA of the CDR3 is TGTGCCAGCAGCCCTCGGGGATTAACCTACGAGCAGTACTTC.

The rearrangement uses TRBV5-1 and TRBJ1-2; D call uncertain. From germline, CDR1 is SGHRS and CDR2 YFSETQ. This CDR3 spans 14 amino acids. The ends were cut back, 0 bases at V and 2 bases at J, with 8 bases in the middle. The CDR3 DNA sequence: TGCGCCAGCAGCTTGGACGAGGGAAACTATGGCTACACCTTC. It codes for CASSLDEGNYGYTF. The full variable domain, with the rest looked up from reference TRBV5-1 and TRBJ1-2, is KAGVTQTPRYLIKTRGQQVTLSCSPISGHRSVSWYQQTPGQGLQFLFEYFSETQRNKGNFPGRFSGRQFSNSRSEMNVSTLELGDSALYLCASSLDEGNYGYTFGSGTRLTVV.

This chain connects TRBV6-5 to TRBJ2-7; D unresolved. Germline V gene lookup returns CDR1 MNHEY and CDR2 SVGAGI. This CDR3 is built from 15 residues. V gave up 2 bases and J gave up 3 bases, with 14 bases separating them. This CDR3 is CASSYQTVNHYEQYF. CDR3 DNA: TGTGCCAGCAGTTACCAAACAGTGAATCACTACGAGCAGTACTTC.

The chain has TRBV30 and TRBJ1-2; 8 nucleotides line up with TRBD1. Per germline, CDR1 GTSNPN and CDR2 SVGIG (reference sequence). The CDR3 is made up of 16 amino acids. V gave up 8 bases and J gave up 4 bases; unmatched junction bases: 18. As DNA, the CDR3 is TGTGCCGTAATCGGGACAGGTGGTGGACTTCGCTATGGCTACACCTTC. It is translated as CAVIGTGGGLRYGYTF.

The chain couples TRBV27 to TRBJ2-2; D uncertain. The germline V and J ends were trimmed by 3 bases and 8 bases, with 7 bases remaining between them. Germline CDR1 is MNHEY and CDR2 is SMNVEV (reference sequence). This CDR3 is built from 12 residues. DNA of the CDR3: TGTGCCAGCAGTTTTAGAAGTGGGGAGCTGTTTTTT. Its translation: CASSFRSGELFF.

V is TRBV18 and J is TRBJ1-1; D remains unclear. The V end was cut by 1 base, the J end by 5 bases, with 5 bases between. From germline, CDR1 is KGHSH and CDR2 LQKENI. This CDR3 contains 12 residues. CDR3 residues: CASSPHETEAFF. CDR3 bases: TGTGCCAGCTCACCACATGAGACTGAAGCTTTCTTT.

The chain employs TRBV25-1 and TRBJ2-7, with 7 bases identical to TRBD1. Germline V CDR1 and CDR2: MGHDK, SYGVNS. V trimming: 7 bases; J trimming: 3 bases; junction bases outside the gene matches: 9. This CDR3 region has 14 residues. CDR3 sequence reads: CASTQGGLIYEQYF. The CDR3 DNA reads TGTGCCAGCACCCAAGGGGGCCTAATCTACGAGCAGTACTTC.

The chain carries TRBV7-9 and TRBJ1-3; TRBD1 matches at 8 bases. Germline CDR1 SEHNR, CDR2 FQNEAQ (reference sequence). This CDR3 region has 16 residues. V gave up 1 base and J gave up 3 bases; unmatched junction bases: 5. The DNA of the CDR3 is TGTGCCAGCAGCTTAGTGGCAGGGGGCTTTGGAAACACCATATATTTT. Its translation is CASSLVAGGFGNTIYF.

V gene TRBV5-1 combines with J gene TRBJ2-2, with a weak D call TRBD1 (5 bases). CDR3 length: 13 residues. Germline CDR1 reads SGHRS; CDR2 reads YFSETQ. Between the trimmed V and J ends, which lost 0 bases and 7 bases, there was a span of 7 bases. The CDR3: CASSLEGIGELFF. The CDR3 coding sequence is TGCGCCAGCAGCTTGGAGGGGATCGGGGAGCTGTTTTTT.

Written as DNA, the CDR3 is TGTGCCAGCAGTCACGGACTAATAAGGATCACTGAAGCTTTCTTT. Translating gives CASSHGLIRITEAFF. The chain combines TRBV27 with TRBJ1-1, with D unclear. This CDR3 is 15 amino acids long. The germline gives CDR1 MNHEY, CDR2 SMNVEV (reference sequence). V was trimmed by 5 bases and J by 4 bases, leaving 17 bases between them.

This clone is a singleton in its sample. The chain employs TRBV18 and TRBJ1-2; 8 nucleotides line up with TRBD1. The junction had 13 bases not matched to a gene; V was cut back by 3 bases and J by 7 bases. The CDR3 totals 16 residues. Germline CDR1 and CDR2: KGHSH and LQKENI. CDR3 residues: CASSPGQGASSGGYTF. The CDR3 DNA follows: TGTGCCAGCTCACCCGGACAGGGAGCGAGTTCTGGTGGCTACACCTTC.